The subject of this entry is one TCR beta chain. It has no known antigen specificity. Base quality data are lacking; no much larger clone is found one base away. Roughly eight healthy control donors were used as the comparison group for repertoire analyses. CD8+ T cells lacking CD4 were purified from blood before genomic DNA extraction. Including cysteine and phenylalanine, the CDR3 has 22 amino acids. This entry keeps only the CDR3 DNA: 66 bases, framed from base 1. In the germline V gene (reference sequence), CDR1 corresponds to MNHEY and CDR2 to SMNVEV. The germline V end is reduced by 2 bases and the J end by 3 bases; junction bases left unmatched: 16. This entry is derived from a study of regulatory and conventional T cells in RAG deficiency (dated by TCRdb to 2017 to 2019). Background on the whole study: The study used high-throughput TCR beta sequencing to compare repertoire diversity and composition of Treg, conventional CD4+ and CD8+ T cells between RAG-deficient patients and healthy controls. The paper's findings and limits, for the study overall: Shorter CDR3 lengths were found in all patient T-cell subsets, and >75% Treg-Tconv repertoire overlap at nucleotide and amino acid level was observed in Omenn syndrome patients. Some T-cell subset analyses were not performed for some subjects. Compared with controls, Omenn syndrome and CID/AS patients had about 99-fold fewer unique TCR beta sequences in Treg cells, whereas the reduction in the other subsets was approximately 10-fold. The CD25-high CD127-low cells sorted from Omenn syndrome patients may be peripherally activated cells rather than true Treg cells. RAG-deficient patients showed markedly lower Shannon entropy and higher Simpson indices than control T-cell subpopulations.

Preparation of the library involved the immunoSEQ multiplex PCR assay. Rearranged TCR beta chain products were amplified from genomic DNA of sorted T-cell subsets and sequenced. Processing in the source paper ran as follows. Shannon entropy and Simpson indices were used to quantify the repertoire diversity of productive TCR beta rearrangements. To gauge clonal expansion, the frequencies of the 100 most abundant productive TCR beta clonotypes among total reads were added together. The TRB repertoires were scored with a self-reactivity index that is based on amino acid usage at CDR3beta positions 6 and 7. Repertoire analyses used two-way ANOVA; flow cytometric analyses used Student t or Mann-Whitney tests. As stored in TCRdb, this immuneACCESS dataset retains in-frame rearrangements with V and J assigned. A fraction of the clones does not appear; measured against another copy, unresolved V genes explain less than half of the discrepancy, and the remainder lacks a known reason. The DNA was the basis for D and trimming; V, J and clone size are from that table. The sample has more than 30,000 clones on record, more than 80% of them singletons. Under 5.5% of the sample goes to the ten largest clones.

These same records also appear under a second study, on regulatory T cells. As described in the second report: For the multiplex PCR, 52 forward TRBV primers and 13 reverse TRBJ primers were used, and amplification bias was corrected with both assay-based and computational methods. Patient repertoires showed restricted unique TRB V-J pairs and skewed V and J gene usage, most marked in regulatory T cells. The study compared T-cell receptor beta repertoires of sorted regulatory, conventional CD4+ and CD8+ T cells between CD3G-deficient patients and healthy controls. Peripheral blood mononuclear cells were isolated by Ficoll density separation. CD3+ CD8+ CD4- T cells were isolated on a FACSAria cell sorter. Rearranged TRB loci were amplified from genomic DNA by multiplex PCR within the immunoSEQ assay. An Illumina HiSeq platform was used to sequence the TRB amplicons. Custom algorithms error-filtered the raw sequences and aligned them to reference gene sequences, after which the immunoSEQ online tools were used for analysis. Frequencies of productive and nonproductive TRB rearrangements were evaluated among both unique and total sequences. Prism software was used to run t tests, Mann-Whitney tests or two-way ANOVA for comparisons between groups.

Input material: CD8+ T cells sorted from blood. The chain links TRBV27 with TRBJ2-2; TRBD2 fits 15 bases in the junction. The sequence was collected from a human donor in good health. This receptor carries the CDR3 CASSLIWGSGTSGRWDTGELFF. The DNA reads as follows: TGTGCCAGCAGTTTAATCTGGGGGTCAGGGACTAGCGGGAGGTGGGACACCGGGGAGCTGTTTTTT.